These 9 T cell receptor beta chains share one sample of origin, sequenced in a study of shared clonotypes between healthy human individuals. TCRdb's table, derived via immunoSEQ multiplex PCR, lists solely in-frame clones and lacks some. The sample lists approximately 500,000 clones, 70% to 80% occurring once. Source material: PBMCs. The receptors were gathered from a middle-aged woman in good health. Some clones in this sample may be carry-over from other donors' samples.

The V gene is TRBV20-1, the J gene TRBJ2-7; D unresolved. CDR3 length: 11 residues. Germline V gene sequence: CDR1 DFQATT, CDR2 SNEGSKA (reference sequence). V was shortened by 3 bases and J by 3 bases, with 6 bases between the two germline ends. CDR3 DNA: TGCAGTGCTAGGGGGTACTACGAGCAGTACTTC. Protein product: CSARGYYEQYF.

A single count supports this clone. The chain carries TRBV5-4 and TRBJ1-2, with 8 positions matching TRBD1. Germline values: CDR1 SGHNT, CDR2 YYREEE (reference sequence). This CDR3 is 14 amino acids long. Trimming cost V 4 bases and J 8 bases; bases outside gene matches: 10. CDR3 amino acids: CASSGQDRGWGYTF. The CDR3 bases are TGTGCCAGCAGCGGGCAAGACAGGGGTTGGGGCTACACCTTC. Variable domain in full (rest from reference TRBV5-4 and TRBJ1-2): ETGVTQSPTHLIKTRGQQVTLRCSSQSGHNTVSWYQQALGQGPQFIFQYYREEENGRGNFPPRFSGLQFPNYSSELNVNALELDDSALYLCASSGQDRGWGYTFGSGTRLTVV.

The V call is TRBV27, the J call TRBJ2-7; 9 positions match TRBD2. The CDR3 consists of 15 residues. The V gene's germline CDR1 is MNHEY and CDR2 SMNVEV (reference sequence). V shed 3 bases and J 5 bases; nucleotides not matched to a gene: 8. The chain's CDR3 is CASSFGRGGLNEQYF. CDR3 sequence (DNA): TGTGCCAGCAGTTTTGGGCGGGGGGGCCTGAACGAGCAGTACTTC.

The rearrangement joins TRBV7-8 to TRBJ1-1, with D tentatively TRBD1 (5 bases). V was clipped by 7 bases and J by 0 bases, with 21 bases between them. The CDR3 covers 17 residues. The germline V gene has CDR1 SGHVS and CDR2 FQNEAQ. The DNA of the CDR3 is TGTGCCAGCATCGCTCTGGACAACATAAGCATGAACACTGAAGCTTTCTTT. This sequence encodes CASIALDNISMNTEAFF.

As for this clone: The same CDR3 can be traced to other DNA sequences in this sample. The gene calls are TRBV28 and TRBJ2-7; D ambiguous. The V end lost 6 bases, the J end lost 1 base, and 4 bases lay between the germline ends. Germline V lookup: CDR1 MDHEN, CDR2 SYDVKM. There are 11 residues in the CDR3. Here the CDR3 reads CASRSSYEQYF. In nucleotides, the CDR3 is TGTGCCAGCAGGAGTTCCTACGAGCAGTACTTC.

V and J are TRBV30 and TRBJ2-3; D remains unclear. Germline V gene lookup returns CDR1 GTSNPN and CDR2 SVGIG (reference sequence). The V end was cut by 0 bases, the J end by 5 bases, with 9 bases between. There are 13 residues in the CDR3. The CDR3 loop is CAWSVAAQDTQYF. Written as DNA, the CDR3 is TGTGCCTGGAGTGTCGCGGCCCAAGATACGCAGTATTTT.

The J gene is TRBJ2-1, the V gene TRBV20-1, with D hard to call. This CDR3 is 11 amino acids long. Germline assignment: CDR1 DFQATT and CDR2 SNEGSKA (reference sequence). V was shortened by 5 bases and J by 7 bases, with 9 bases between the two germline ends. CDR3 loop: CSAPRRNEQFF. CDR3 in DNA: TGCAGTGCTCCTCGGCGGAATGAGCAGTTCTTC.

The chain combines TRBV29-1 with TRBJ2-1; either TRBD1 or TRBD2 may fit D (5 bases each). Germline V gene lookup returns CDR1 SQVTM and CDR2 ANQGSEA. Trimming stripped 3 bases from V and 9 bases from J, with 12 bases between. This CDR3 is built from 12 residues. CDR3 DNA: TGCAGCGTTGATATGATTGGGGGTGAGCAGTTCTTC. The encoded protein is CSVDMIGGEQFF.

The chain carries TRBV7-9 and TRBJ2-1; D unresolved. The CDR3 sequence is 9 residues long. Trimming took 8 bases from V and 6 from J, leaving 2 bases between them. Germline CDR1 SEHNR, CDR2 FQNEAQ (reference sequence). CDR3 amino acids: CASVNEQFF. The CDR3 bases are TGTGCCAGCGTCAATGAGCAGTTCTTC.